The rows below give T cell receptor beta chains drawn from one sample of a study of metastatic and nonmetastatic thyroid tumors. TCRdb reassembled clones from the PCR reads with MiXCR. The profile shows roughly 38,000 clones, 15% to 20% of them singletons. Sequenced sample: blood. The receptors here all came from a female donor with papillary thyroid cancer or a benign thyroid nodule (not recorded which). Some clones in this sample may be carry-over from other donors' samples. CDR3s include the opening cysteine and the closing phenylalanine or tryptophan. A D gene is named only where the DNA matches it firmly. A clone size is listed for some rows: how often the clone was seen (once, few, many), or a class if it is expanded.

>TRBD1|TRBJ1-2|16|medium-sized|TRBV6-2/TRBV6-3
TGTGCCAGTAACCTCCGGCCAGGGACAGACGAATATGGCTACACCTTC
CASNLRPGTDEYGYTF
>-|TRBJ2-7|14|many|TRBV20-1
TGCAGTGCTAGAGATGGGTCGGGCATATACGAGCAGTACTTC
CSARDGSGIYEQYF
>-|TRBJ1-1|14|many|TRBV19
TGTGCCAGTTGGGACGCCCGAAAAAACACTGAAGCTTTCTTT
CASWDARKNTEAFF
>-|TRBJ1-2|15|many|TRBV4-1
TGCGCCAGCAGCCAAGGTATCGACTCCTTCTATGGCTACACCTTC
CASSQGIDSFYGYTF
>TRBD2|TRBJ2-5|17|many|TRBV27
TGTGCCAGCAAGAAAGGACTAGCGGGAGGGACCCAAGAGACCCAGTACTTC
CASKKGLAGGTQETQYF
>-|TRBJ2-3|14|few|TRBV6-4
TGTGCCAGCAGTGACGGATCTGGCACATATACGCAGTATTTT
CASSDGSGTYTQYF
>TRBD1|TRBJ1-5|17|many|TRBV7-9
TGTGCCAGCAGCTCCTGGACAGGGGCCCGCGGGGGTCAGCCCCAGCATTTT
CASSSWTGARGGQPQHF
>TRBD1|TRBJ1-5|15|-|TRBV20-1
TGCACTGCTAGAGACGGGGGACAGCCTTATCAGCACCAGCATTTT
CTARDGGQPYQHQHF
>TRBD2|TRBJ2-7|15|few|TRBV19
TGTGCCAGTAGTCCCTCGGCGGGAGGTAGGTACGAGCAGTACTTC
CASSPSAGGRYEQYF
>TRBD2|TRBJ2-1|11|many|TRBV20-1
TGCAGTGCCCGGACTAGAAATGAGCAGTTCTTC
CSARTRNEQFF
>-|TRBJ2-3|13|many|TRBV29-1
TGCAGCGTTGAACTGCGGTTCACAGATACGCAGTATTTT
CSVELRFTDTQYF
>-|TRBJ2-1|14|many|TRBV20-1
TGCAGTGCTAACTTGGGAGGTTCCTACAATGAGCAGTTCTTC
CSANLGGSYNEQFF
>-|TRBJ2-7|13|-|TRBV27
TGTGCCAGCAGGAGGGGCGCGGATTGGGAGCAGTACTTC
CASRRGADWEQYF
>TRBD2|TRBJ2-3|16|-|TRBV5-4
TGTGCCAGCAGCTTGTTAGCGGGAGGGCCATCCGATACGCAGTATTTT
CASSLLAGGPSDTQYF
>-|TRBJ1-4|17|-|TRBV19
TGTGCCAGTACCGTTTTGTCGCGACGGCCCGACGGTGAAAAACTGTTTTTT
CASTVLSRRPDGEKLFF
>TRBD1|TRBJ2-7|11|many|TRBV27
TGTGCCAGCAGTACAGGGGGCGAGCAGTACTTC
CASSTGGEQYF
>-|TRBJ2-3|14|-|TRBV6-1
TGTGCCAGCAGAGTAGGCGGACTCACAGATACGCAGTATTTT
CASRVGGLTDTQYF
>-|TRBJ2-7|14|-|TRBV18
TGTGCCAGCTCACTACAGGGTCCTGGCTACGAGCAGTACTTC
CASSLQGPGYEQYF
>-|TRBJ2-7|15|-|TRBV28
TGTGCCAGCAGCTCCCCGAGCTGGAGCAGTAGAGAGCAGTACTTC
CASSSPSWSSREQYF
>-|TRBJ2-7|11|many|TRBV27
TGTGCCAGCAGTTTATGGGCCGAGCAGTACTTC
CASSLWAEQYF
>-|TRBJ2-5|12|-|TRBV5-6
TGTGCCAGCAGCTTATGGGGTGAGACCCAGTACTTC
CASSLWGETQYF
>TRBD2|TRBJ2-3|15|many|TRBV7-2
TGTGCCAGCAGCCTTAGCGGGGTGGGCACAGATACGCAGTATTTT
CASSLSGVGTDTQYF
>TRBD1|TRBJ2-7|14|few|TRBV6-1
TGTGCCAGCAGTGAGGGGACAGGGGCCTACGAGCAGTACTTC
CASSEGTGAYEQYF
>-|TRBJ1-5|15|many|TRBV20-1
TGCAGTGCTACCACTCTCGACGTACTCAATCAGCCCCAGCATTTT
CSATTLDVLNQPQHF
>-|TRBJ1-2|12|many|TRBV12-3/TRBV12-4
TGTGCCAGCAGTTTCTCAGGGAGCGGCTACACCTTC
CASSFSGSGYTF
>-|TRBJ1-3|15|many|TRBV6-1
TGTGCCAGCAGTGAATTTCCGGCCTCTGGAAACACCATATATTTT
CASSEFPASGNTIYF
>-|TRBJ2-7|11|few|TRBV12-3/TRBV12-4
TGTGCCGGCGGTGGTTTCGGGGAGCAGTACTTC
CAGGGFGEQYF
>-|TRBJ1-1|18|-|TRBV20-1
TGCAGTGCTAGCGTCCTTTCTACAGGGACTCACATGAACACTGAAGCTTTCTTT
CSASVLSTGTHMNTEAFF
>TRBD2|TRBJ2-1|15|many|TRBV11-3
TGTGCCAGCAGCTTTGGGGGTAGTGGGACTAACGAGCAGTTCTTC
CASSFGGSGTNEQFF
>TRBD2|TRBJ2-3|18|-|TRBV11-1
TGTGCCAGCAGCGTCCGGGAGATGACTAGCGGGTTGCCAGATACGCAGTATTTT
CASSVREMTSGLPDTQYF
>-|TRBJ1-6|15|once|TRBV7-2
TGTGCCAGCAGCTTATCACGGGGGGGTCATTCACCCATCAACTTT
CASSLSRGGHSPINF
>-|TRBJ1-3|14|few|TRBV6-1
TGTGCCAGCACTCGAGATCCTCGGGGAAACACCATATATTTT
CASTRDPRGNTIYF
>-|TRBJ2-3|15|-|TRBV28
TGTGCCAGCAGTTTTGCGGGACGGTACACAGATACGCAGTATTTT
CASSFAGRYTDTQYF
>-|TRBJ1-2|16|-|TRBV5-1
TGCGCCAGCAGCATAGATGCGGGACAAGACGGAGGTGGCTACACCTTC
CASSIDAGQDGGGYTF
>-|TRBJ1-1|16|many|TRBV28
TGTGCCAGCAGTTTGGCCGGGATCGGTAGGTGGACTGAAGCTTTCTTT
CASSLAGIGRWTEAFF
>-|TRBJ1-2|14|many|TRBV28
TGTGCCAGCTACGAATCGTGGTGGGGTCAGGGCTACACCTTC
CASYESWWGQGYTF
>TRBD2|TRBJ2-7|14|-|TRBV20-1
TGCAGTGCTACTACTAGCGGTTTCTCCTACGAGCAGTACTTC
CSATTSGFSYEQYF
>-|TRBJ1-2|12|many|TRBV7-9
TGTGCCAGCAGCCCCCCGGGGCCCCGCGAGAAATTC
CASSPPGPREKF
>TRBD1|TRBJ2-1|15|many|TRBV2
TGTGCCAGCAGCGAACGGGACAGGGGAGCGAATGAGCAGTTCTTC
CASSERDRGANEQFF
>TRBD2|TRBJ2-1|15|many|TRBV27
TGTGCCAGCAGTAGAACTAGCGGACTATACAATGAGCAGTTCTTC
CASSRTSGLYNEQFF
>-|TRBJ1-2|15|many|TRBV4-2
TGTGCCAGCAGCCAAGATCTAAGGGGAGACTATGGCTACACCTTC
CASSQDLRGDYGYTF
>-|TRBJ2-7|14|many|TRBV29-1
TGCAGCGTTCGGACAGACCATCTCTTAGACGAGCAGTACTTC
CSVRTDHLLDEQYF
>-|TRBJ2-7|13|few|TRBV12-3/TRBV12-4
TGTGCCAGCAGTTTAGGGACCTTCGGCGAGCAGTACTTC
CASSLGTFGEQYF
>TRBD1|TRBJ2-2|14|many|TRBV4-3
TGCGCCAGCGGGTACAGGGGGCGCACCGGGGAGCTGTTTTTT
CASGYRGRTGELFF
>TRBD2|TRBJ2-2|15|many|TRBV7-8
TGTGCCAGCAGCGTAGCGGGAGGAAACACCGGGGAGCTGTTTTTT
CASSVAGGNTGELFF
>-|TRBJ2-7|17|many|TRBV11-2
TGTGCCAGCAGCTTAGATTCCTTCGGGGACCGACCCTACGAGCAGTACTTC
CASSLDSFGDRPYEQYF
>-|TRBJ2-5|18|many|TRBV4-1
TGCGCCAGCAGCCAAGAAGGGGGGTTTCTAGCTGGGTCAGAGACCCAGTACTTC
CASSQEGGFLAGSETQYF
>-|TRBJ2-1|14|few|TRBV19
TGTGCCAGTAGTATAACGGGGGCGAACAATGAGCAGTTCTTC
CASSITGANNEQFF
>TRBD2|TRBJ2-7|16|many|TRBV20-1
TGCAGTGCTAGAAAAGTACTAGCGGGAGGGCCCAACGAGCAGTACTTC
CSARKVLAGGPNEQYF
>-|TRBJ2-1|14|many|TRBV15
TGTGCCACCAGCATTCGGAGGGGTTGGAATGAGCAGTTCTTC
CATSIRRGWNEQFF
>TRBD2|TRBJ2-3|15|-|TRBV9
TGTGCCAGCATCATAGCCGCTAGCGGGAAAGATACGCAGTATTTT
CASIIAASGKDTQYF
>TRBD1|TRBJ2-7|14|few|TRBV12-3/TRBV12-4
TGTGCCAGCAGTGGTGGACAGGCCACTAAGGAGCAGTACTTC
CASSGGQATKEQYF
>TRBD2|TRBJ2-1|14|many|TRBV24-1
TGTGCCACCATGGCAAGCGGGAGTCGGAATGAGCAGTTCTTC
CATMASGSRNEQFF
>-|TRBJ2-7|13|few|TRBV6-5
TGTGCCAGCAGTTACGAGCGTTCCTACGAGCAGTACTTC
CASSYERSYEQYF